This TCR beta chain originates from a study of blood T cell repertoires in COVID-19. The method was immunoSEQ multiplex PCR; TCRdb's version includes in-frame clones alone and lacks a portion of them. The data hold around 160,000 clones, with roughly 79% observed a single time. The CDR3 loop spans 16 amino acids. The germline V gene has CDR1 LGHNA and CDR2 YNFKEQ. V was cut by 0 bases and J by 10 bases, with 19 bases left in between. V usage is TRBV4-2 and J usage is TRBJ2-1; D is perhaps TRBD2 (5 bases). The material sequenced was peripheral blood. This TCR derives from a human donor with acute or convalescent COVID-19. The donor label of this sample is uncertain. The CDR3 region has the DNA TGTGCCAGCAGCCAAGATCTCGCGGGTACCCTAGGGGAGCAGTTCTTC. Amino acid sequence: CASSQDLAGTLGEQFF.